A single sample gave rise to the 19 T cell receptor beta chains below, sequenced in a study of shared clonotypes between healthy human individuals. Using immunoSEQ multiplex PCR, the repertoire was profiled, and TCRdb retains in-frame clones only, with some absent. The data contain about 500,000 clones, around 77% of them singletons. Material: PBMCs. The receptors come from a woman aged 40 to 50 in good health. Some clones in this sample may be carry-over from other donors' samples.

The table lists this clone with many counts. The chain recombines TRBV4-2 with TRBJ2-5; TRBD2 matches 12 bases. The ends lost 0 bases at V and 3 bases at J; junction bases unmatched: 14. Germline V gives CDR1 LGHNA, CDR2 YNFKEQ. This CDR3 is 20 amino acids long. The CDR3 coding sequence is TGTGCCAGCAGCCAAGATCTCGATAGACCTCTAGCGGGAGGGAAAGAGACCCAGTACTTC. It specifies CASSQDLDRPLAGGKETQYF.

The chain links TRBV4-2 to TRBJ2-2, with 9 nucleotides matching TRBD2. The germline V gene has CDR1 LGHNA and CDR2 YNFKEQ. The CDR3 sequence is 17 residues long. After removal of 6 bases from V and 8 bases from J, the junction contained 16 bases not matched to a gene. The chain's CDR3 is CASSLGETSGEGGELFF. CDR3 nucleotide sequence: TGTGCCAGCAGTTTAGGCGAGACTAGCGGAGAAGGGGGGGAGCTGTTTTTT.

This clone was counted at least ten times. The sample contains more than one DNA sequence encoding this CDR3. The V and J genes are TRBV5-6 and TRBJ2-2; no clear D gene. The CDR3 spans 16 residues. Germline loops: CDR1 SGHDT, CDR2 YYEEEE. Trimming took 1 base from V and 6 from J, leaving 16 bases between them. CDR3 sequence: CASSLQAGNRSGELFF. The CDR3 coding sequence is TGTGCCAGCAGCTTGCAGGCAGGTAATAGGTCCGGGGAGCTGTTTTTT.

The chain combines TRBV6-4 with TRBJ2-7; 8 bases line up with TRBD2. There are 15 residues in the CDR3. Germline loops: CDR1 MRHNA, CDR2 SNTAGT. With V trimmed by 6 bases and J by 0 bases, 7 bases remained unmatched. The CDR3 here is CASRLPGLGSYEQYF. The CDR3, as DNA: TGTGCCAGCAGATTACCGGGACTAGGCTCCTACGAGCAGTACTTC.

The chain recombines TRBV9 with TRBJ2-2, with 14 bases identical to TRBD2. V trimming: 0 bases; J trimming: 5 bases; junction bases outside the gene matches: 3. CDR1 is SGDLS and CDR2 is YYNGEE in the germline V gene. The CDR3 runs 17 residues. This chain's CDR3 is CASSVVGTSGSTGELFF. CDR3 DNA sequence: TGTGCCAGCAGCGTAGTCGGGACTAGCGGGAGTACCGGGGAGCTGTTTTTT.

This clone was detected a few times. In nucleotides, the CDR3 is TGTGCCAGCAGCTCCGGCACCGGAGGTGCAGATACGCAGTATTTT. Its translation is CASSSGTGGADTQYF. The V and J genes are TRBV7-8 and TRBJ2-3; the D gene is possibly TRBD2 (5 bases). This CDR3 is built from 15 residues. Germline V gene sequence: CDR1 SGHVS, CDR2 FQNEAQ. With 4 bases removed from V and 4 bases from J, the gap between germline ends came to 15 bases.

Points on this clone: A single base separates this from a much larger clone, so it may be a read error. The J gene is TRBJ2-2, the V gene TRBV28; D gene unclear. CDR3 size: 14 residues. Germline V gene sequence: CDR1 MDHEN, CDR2 SYDVKM. The CDR3 bases are TGTACCAGCAGTTTGGGTCGAGTCGGCGGGGAGCTGTTTTTT. Translation gives CTSSLGRVGGELFF. Full variable domain (missing parts from reference TRBV28 and TRBJ2-2): DVKVTQSSRYLVKRTGEKVFLECVQDMDHENMFWYRQDPGLGLRLIYFSYDVKMKEKGDIPEGYSVSREKKERFSLILESASTNQTSMYLCTSSLGRVGGELFFGEGSRLTVL.

Of note for this clone: One base away lies a much larger clone, so this may be a sequencing read error. The chain uses TRBV19 and TRBJ1-1; D is uncertain. Per germline, CDR1 LNHDA and CDR2 SQIVND (reference sequence). CDR3 length: 12 residues. DNA for the CDR3: TGTGCCAGTAGTAGCGTGAACACTGGAGCTTTCTTT. Residues: CASSSVNTGAFF. Combining the CDR3 with reference TRBV19 and TRBJ1-1 gives the whole variable domain DGGITQSPKYLFRKEGQNVTLSCEQNLNHDAMYWYRQDPGQGLRLIYYSQIVNDFQKGDIAEGYSVSREKKESFPLTVTSAQKNPTAFYLCASSSVNTGAFFGQGTRLTVV.

In DNA form, the CDR3 reads TGCGCCAGCAGCCAAGGCGGACAGGGGGCGCGGACTGAAGCTTTCTTT. It codes for CASSQGGQGARTEAFF. The chain recombines TRBV4-1 with TRBJ1-1; 11 bases map to TRBD1. CDR3 size: 16 residues. V lost 1 base and J lost 5; bases outside the gene matches: 6. Germline CDR1 reads MGHRA; CDR2 reads YSYEKL.

The rearrangement links TRBV2 to TRBJ1-5; 7 bases are a match to TRBD1. From germline, CDR1 is SNHLY and CDR2 FYNNEI. Trimming cost V 7 bases and J 4 bases; bases outside gene matches: 4. The CDR3 is 13 amino acids. CDR3 loop: CASKGQLNQPQHF. DNA of the CDR3: TGTGCCAGCAAGGGACAGCTTAATCAGCCCCAGCATTTT.

This rearrangement joins TRBV6-1 to TRBJ2-7, with 8 positions matching TRBD1. The germline gives CDR1 MNHNS, CDR2 SASEGT. Losses at the gene ends were 1 base for V and 3 bases for J; bases not matched to a gene: 5. This CDR3 is built from 15 residues. For the CDR3, the DNA is TGTGCCAGCAGTGAAGACCAGGGGGCCTACTACGAGCAGTACTTC. This sequence encodes CASSEDQGAYYEQYF.

This clone appeared a few times. The V gene is TRBV6-1, the J gene TRBJ2-5; tentatively, D is TRBD1 or TRBD2 (5 bases each). TRBJ2-7 matches the DNA end more closely, so the J call is doubtful. Per germline, CDR1 MNHNS and CDR2 SASEGT. CDR3 length: 16 residues. CDR3 coding DNA: TGTGCCAGCAGTGACTGGGGACGGAGGAGCTCCTACGAGCAGTACTTC. Translation: CASSDWGRRSSYEQYF.

This clone was detected only a few times. This chain links TRBV7-9 with TRBJ1-4; no reliable D call. Germline loops: CDR1 SEHNR, CDR2 FQNEAQ (reference sequence). Trimming removed 1 base from V and 6 bases from J, with 6 bases in between. The CDR3 consists of 13 residues. As DNA, the CDR3 is TGTGCCAGCAGCTTAGTGACCTATGAAAAACTGTTTTTT. This codes for CASSLVTYEKLFF. The complete variable domain, with remaining parts taken from reference TRBV7-9 and TRBJ1-4, reads DTGVSQNPRHKITKRGQNVTFRCDPISEHNRLYWYRQTLGQGPEFLTYFQNEAQLEKSRLLSDRFSAERPKGSFSTLEIQRTEQGDSAMYLCASSLVTYEKLFFGSGTQLSVL.

This clone turned up a few times. The chain couples TRBV30 to TRBJ2-7; TRBD2 matches 7 bases. After removal of 1 base from V and 3 bases from J, the junction contained 3 bases not matched to a gene. Germline CDR1 is GTSNPN and CDR2 is SVGIG (reference sequence). The CDR3 covers 13 residues. In DNA form, the CDR3 reads TGTGCCTGGAGTGCCGGGACTATCTACGAGCAGTACTTC. It is translated as CAWSAGTIYEQYF.

V and J are TRBV28 and TRBJ1-2; the D is unclear. Trimming removed 4 bases at V and 3 bases at J, with 12 bases between. The germline V gene encodes CDR1 MDHEN and CDR2 SYDVKM. This CDR3 spans 14 amino acids. The CDR3 spells CASSSPTRDYGYTF. In DNA, the CDR3 is TGTGCCAGCAGTTCCCCCACTAGGGACTATGGCTACACCTTC.

Only one count was recorded for this clone. The chain links TRBV15 to TRBJ2-1; 7 nucleotides agree with TRBD2. The V and J ends lost 0 bases and 5 bases, in that order; junction bases with no gene match: 4. The CDR3 runs to 15 residues. Germline V gene lookup returns CDR1 LNHNV and CDR2 YYDKDF (reference sequence). The DNA of the CDR3 is TGTGCCACCAGCAGAGACCCTAGCGGTAACAATGAGCAGTTCTTC. Protein: CATSRDPSGNNEQFF.

This clone was recorded only once. A read error may explain this, as a much larger clone is one base away. The CDR3 loop is CASIPSSGANVLTF. Written as DNA, the CDR3 is TGTGCCAGTATCCCGAGCTCTGGGGCCAACGTCCTGACTTTC. V is TRBV19 and J is TRBJ2-6; D remains ambiguous. V was pared by 7 bases and J by 0 bases, with 7 bases between. CDR1 and CDR2 (germline): LNHDA, SQIVND (reference sequence). There are 14 residues in the CDR3.

This clone showed up just a few times. The rearrangement links TRBV14 to TRBJ2-1, with 14 bases lining up with TRBD2. The germline CDR1 and CDR2 sequences are SGHDN and FVKESK. The V gene end was trimmed by 1 base and the J gene end by 0 bases; junction bases not matched to a gene: 5. This CDR3 has 19 amino acids. The CDR3 coding sequence is TGTGCCAGCAGCCAAGCCGACGGGACTAGCGGGAGCTCCTACAATGAGCAGTTCTTC. Its translation: CASSQADGTSGSSYNEQFF. The variable domain in full, completed from reference TRBV14 and TRBJ2-1, reads EAGVTQFPSHSVIEKGQTVTLRCDPISGHDNLYWYRRVMGKEIKFLLHFVKESKQDESGMPNNRFLAERTGGTYSTLKVQPAELEDSGVYFCASSQADGTSGSSYNEQFFGPGTRLTVL.

The chain links TRBV28 to TRBJ2-7; 10 bases are a match to TRBD2. V dropped 6 bases and J dropped 3; count of bases not matched to a gene: 2. From germline, CDR1 is MDHEN and CDR2 SYDVKM. This CDR3 comprises 13 residues. This chain's CDR3 is CASRGTSDYEQYF. CDR3 DNA: TGTGCCAGCAGGGGGACTAGCGACTACGAGCAGTACTTC.